This T cell receptor beta chain was documented in a study of Tregs in tolerant kidney transplant recipients. Notes on the study in general: Biological reproducibility was not directly addressed in this study. The most relevant donor-specific Treg TCRbeta repertoire apparently came from expansion with activated donor B cells.

Thawed PBMCs were FACS-sorted into unstimulated CD4+CD25+CD127- regulatory T cells, CD4+CD25- non-regulatory cells, CD4 and CD8 cells. For this clone: Antigen: not known.

The assay was immunoSEQ multiplex PCR, and TCRdb's table has in-frame clones only and misses some. The data contain roughly 66,000 clones, over 85% of them singletons. The V gene's germline CDR1 is SGHTA and CDR2 FQGNSA. Losses at the gene ends were 2 bases for V and 2 bases for J; bases not matched to a gene: 7. This CDR3 region has 16 residues. The specimen was CD8+ T cells from blood, collected before the transplant. The V and J genes are TRBV7-2 and TRBJ2-7; 9 nucleotides agree with TRBD1. The clonotype originates from a human donor who received a combined kidney and bone marrow transplant. The CDR3 here is CASSLWGQGLTYEQYF. CDR3 DNA sequence: TGTGCCAGCAGCTTATGGGGACAGGGCTTGACCTACGAGCAGTACTTC.